The 9 T cell receptor beta chains below all came from one sample that was sequenced in a study of glioma-infiltrating T cells. Amplification of TCR alpha and beta CDR3 regions from RNA used iRepertoire nested multiplex PCR. Via MiXCR, TCRdb re-called the multiplex PCR reads, giving one row per CDR3 protein. The data show 2,800 or so distinct CDR3 sequences, with around a third seen just once and under 8% held by the top ten. Sequencing used glioma tissue, nonneoplastic brain tissue, or PBMCs (not recorded which). These receptors were obtained from a human donor with low-grade glioma or glioblastoma, undergoing nonglioma brain surgery, or in good health (not recorded which).

This clonotype is labeled as medium-sized. CDR3 region: CASSLGGVGAKNIQYF. In DNA, the CDR3 is TGTGCCAGCAGCTTAGGCGGGGTAGGGGCCAAAAACATTCAGTACTTC. V usage is TRBV7-2 and J usage is TRBJ2-4; the D gene is possibly TRBD2 (6 bases). Germline V gene data show CDR1 as SGHTA and CDR2 as FQGNSA. The CDR3 consists of 16 residues. Between the trimmed V and J ends, which lost 1 base and 1 base, there was a span of 11 bases. The whole variable domain, remainder taken from reference TRBV7-2 and TRBJ2-4, is GAGVSQSPSNKVTEKGKDVELRCDPISGHTALYWYRQSLGQGLEFLIYFQGNSAPDKSGLPSDRFSAERTGGSVSTLTIQRTQQEDSAVYLCASSLGGVGAKNIQYFGAGTRLSVL.

The V call is TRBV6-2 or TRBV6-3, the J call TRBJ1-5, with D maybe TRBD1 (5 bases). This CDR3 is 14 amino acids long. Between the trimmed V and J ends, which lost 5 bases and 5 bases, there was a span of 13 bases. The V gene's germline CDR1 is MNHEY and CDR2 SVGEGT. The CDR3 loop reads CASSTGGWDQPQHF. The CDR3 coding sequence is TGTGCCAGCAGTACCGGGGGATGGGATCAGCCCCAGCATTTT.

As concerns this clonotype: Sequence at one end of the junction differs from germline and may be a read error. The chain recombines TRBV6-1 with TRBJ1-2, with unresolved D. The CDR3 sequence is 14 residues long. Germline-derived CDR1 and CDR2 are MNHNS and SASEGT. The CDR3 DNA reads TGTGCCCCCCCGGTCGAAGAGGGCCCGTATGGCGACACCTTC. Protein sequence: CAPPVEEGPYGDTF.

Relative to its sample, this clonotype is large. The V and J genes are TRBV20-1 and TRBJ1-3; 7 bases agree with TRBD1. Losses at the gene ends were 2 bases for V and 3 bases for J; bases not matched to a gene: 4. Germline-derived CDR1 and CDR2 are DFQATT and SNEGSKA (reference sequence). The CDR3 loop spans 14 amino acids. The CDR3: CSARRGRGGNTIYF. The DNA of the CDR3 is TGCAGTGCTAGAAGGGGGCGCGGTGGAAACACCATATATTTT.

By share, this clonotype counts as medium-sized. The rearrangement joins TRBV16 to TRBJ1-3; D perhaps matches TRBD1 (5 bases). The V end lost 0 bases, the J end lost 7 bases, and 7 bases lay between the germline ends. The germline V gene has CDR1 KGHSY and CDR2 FQNENV. This CDR3 has 13 amino acids. CDR3 in amino acids: CASSQSSGNTIYF. CDR3 in DNA: TGTGCCAGCAGCCAATCCTCAGGGAACACCATATATTTT.

A word on this clonotype: No conserved phenylalanine or tryptophan is present at the end of the CDR3, so a read error is the likely explanation. The rearrangement links TRBV7-2 to TRBJ1-3, with D hard to call. Between the trimmed V and J ends, which lost 4 bases and 4 bases, there was a span of 5 bases. The CDR3 consists of 12 residues. Germline V CDR1 and CDR2: SGHTA, FQGNSA. In DNA, the CDR3 is TGTGCCAGCAGCTCACAGGGAAACACCATATATTAT. Its translation is CASSSQGNTIYY.

As concerns this clonotype: The junction does not match germline at one end; this may be a read error. This chain uses TRBV7-9 with TRBJ1-1; no clear D. This CDR3 comprises 12 residues. CDR1 is SEHNR and CDR2 is FQNEAQ in the germline V gene (reference sequence). Here the CDR3 reads CSSLEGSDAAFF. CDR3 DNA: TGTTCCAGCTTGGAGGGAAGTGATGCCGCTTTCTTT.

This clonotype was counted only a few times. V and J are TRBV3-1 and TRBJ2-1; 8 positions match TRBD1. With 1 base clipped from V and 10 bases from J, the junction kept 3 bases outside the gene matches. In germline, CDR1 is LGHDT, CDR2 YNNKEL (reference sequence). This CDR3 has 13 amino acids. The CDR3 sequence: CASSQGWDREQFF. CDR3 sequence (DNA): TGTGCCAGCAGCCAAGGATGGGACAGGGAGCAGTTCTTC.

This clonotype is medium-sized (0.01 to 0.1%). The chain combines TRBV5-1 with TRBJ1-4; D is uncertain. Looked up from germline, CDR1 is SGHRS and CDR2 is YFSETQ. V was trimmed by 0 bases and J by 5 bases, leaving 14 bases between them. There are 16 residues in the CDR3. CDR3 in amino acids: CASSLAGRGGNEKLFF. CDR3 coding DNA: TGCGCCAGCAGCTTGGCCGGTCGCGGAGGGAATGAAAAACTGTTTTTT.